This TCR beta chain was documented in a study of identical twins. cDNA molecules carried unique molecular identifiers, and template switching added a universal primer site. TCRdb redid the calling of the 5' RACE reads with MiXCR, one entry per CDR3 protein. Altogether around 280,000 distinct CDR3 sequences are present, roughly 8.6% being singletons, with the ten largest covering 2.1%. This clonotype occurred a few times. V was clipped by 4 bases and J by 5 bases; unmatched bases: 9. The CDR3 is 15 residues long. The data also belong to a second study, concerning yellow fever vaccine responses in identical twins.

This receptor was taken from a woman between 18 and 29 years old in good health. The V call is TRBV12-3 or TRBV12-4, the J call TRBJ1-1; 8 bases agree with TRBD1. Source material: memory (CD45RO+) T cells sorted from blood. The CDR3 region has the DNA TGTGCCAGCAGTTATCTCACAGGGGGAGGAACTGAAGCTTTCTTT. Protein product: CASSYLTGGGTEAFF.